Shown below are 26 T cell receptor beta chains from a single sample sequenced in a study of T-cell reconstitution after alpha-beta-depleted transplantation in children (dated by TCRdb to the mid-2010s). Receptor libraries were prepared by PCR. Sequencing instrument: Illumina HiSeq 2500. TCR libraries were prepared with molecular barcoding, using unique molecular identifiers to normalize TCRbeta repertoire quantification. TCRdb's own reprocessing of the public reads used fastp at Q25 and MiXCR and kept productive beta chains. Records with the same CDR3 protein are collapsed into one entry carrying the most frequent genes and DNA. This sample comprises hundreds of thousands of distinct CDR3 sequences, over 15% of them detected only once. The ten largest clones add up to approximately 1% of the sample. The material was PBMCs from the stem cell graft donor, obtained from the stem cell graft. These receptors all stem from a human donor who donated a stem cell graft to a child with acute myeloid leukemia.

This clonotype was counted a few times. The genes are TRBV5-6 and TRBJ2-1, with TRBD1 identical over 7 bases. After removal of 4 bases from V and 6 bases from J, the junction contained 10 bases not matched to a gene. The CDR3 has 15 amino acids. Germline values: CDR1 SGHDT, CDR2 YYEEEE. CDR3 residues: CASSLYPRQGNEQFF. In DNA, the CDR3 is TGTGCCAGCAGCCTCTACCCTCGACAGGGCAATGAGCAGTTCTTC.

The table lists this clonotype with many counts. The rearrangement joins TRBV6-5 to TRBJ2-4; D is perhaps TRBD1 (5 bases). Germline V lookup: CDR1 MNHEY, CDR2 SVGAGI. The CDR3 runs to 12 residues. V was shortened by 5 bases and J by 5 bases, with 7 bases between the two germline ends. CDR3: CASSQGENIQYF. The CDR3 nucleotides are TGTGCCAGCAGTCAGGGTGAAAACATTCAGTACTTC.

This clonotype has more than one count but fewer than ten. V usage is TRBV10-3 and J usage is TRBJ2-7; no clear D gene. V dropped 3 bases and J dropped 4 bases, with 10 bases sitting between them. The germline V gene encodes CDR1 ENHRY and CDR2 SYGVKD. The CDR3 is 13 residues long. CDR3 region: CAISDPSIYEQYV. The CDR3 coding sequence is TGTGCCATCAGTGACCCATCCATATACGAGCAGTACGTC.

This clonotype was detected only a few times. The chain carries TRBV7-2 and TRBJ1-4, with D possibly matching TRBD1 (6 bases). The CDR3 length is 16 residues. Trimming stripped 0 bases from V and 6 bases from J, with 14 bases between. The germline gives CDR1 SGHTA, CDR2 FQGNSA. CDR3 nucleotide sequence: TGTGCCAGCAGCTTAGCCCCGACAGGAGGTGATGAAAAACTGTTTTTT. Translating it yields CASSLAPTGGDEKLFF.

The sample holds many counts of this clonotype. V gene TRBV20-1 combines with J gene TRBJ1-5; the D gene is possibly TRBD1 (6 bases). Germline CDR1 DFQATT, CDR2 SNEGSKA (reference sequence). Trimming cost V 1 base and J 2 bases, with 15 bases left between them. This CDR3 is 16 amino acids long. CDR3 sequence: CSARVFGGLGNQPQHF. CDR3 DNA: TGCAGTGCTAGAGTCTTTGGGGGCTTGGGCAATCAGCCCCAGCATTTT.

This clonotype has ten or more counts. V gene TRBV20-1 combines with J gene TRBJ1-1; D uncertain. The germline CDR1 and CDR2 sequences are DFQATT and SNEGSKA (reference sequence). There are 12 residues in the CDR3. V was trimmed by 6 bases and J by 3 bases, leaving 11 bases between them. The CDR3 DNA sequence: TGCAGTGCGCCTCATAGGGACACTGAAGCTTTCTTT. This codes for CSAPHRDTEAFF.

This chain joins TRBV20-1 and TRBJ2-4; no clear D. Germline-derived CDR1 and CDR2 are DFQATT and SNEGSKA (reference sequence). V lost 2 bases and J 0 bases, leaving 14 bases between the germline ends. The CDR3 is made up of 16 amino acids. This CDR3 is CSARSRTVLAKNIQYF. The CDR3 coding sequence is TGCAGTGCTAGATCTAGGACGGTTTTAGCCAAAAACATTCAGTACTTC.

The chain couples TRBV3-1 to TRBJ1-5, with D unclear. Germline V lookup: CDR1 LGHDT, CDR2 YNNKEL (reference sequence). V lost 5 bases and J 4 bases, leaving 9 bases between the germline ends. CDR3 size: 13 residues. DNA of the CDR3: TGTGCCAGCAGCTCTCAGAGAAATCAGCCCCAGCATTTT. Translating gives CASSSQRNQPQHF.

The chain carries TRBV4-3 and TRBJ1-6; 7 nucleotides align to TRBD1. With V trimmed by 0 bases and J by 9 bases, 11 bases remained unmatched. CDR3 length: 17 amino acids. The V gene's germline CDR1 is LGHNA and CDR2 YSLEER. CDR3 sequence reads: CASSQEWGNRGGSPLHF. In DNA, the CDR3 is TGCGCCAGCAGCCAAGAATGGGGGAACAGGGGCGGTTCACCCCTCCACTTT.

This clonotype was detected many times. CDR3 sequence: CSARDRRGTGFSPLHF. CDR3 DNA sequence: TGCAGTGCTAGAGATCGAAGAGGGACAGGGTTTTCACCCCTCCACTTT. J is TRBJ1-6 and V is TRBV20-1, with 9 nucleotides matching TRBD1. The CDR3 is made up of 16 amino acids. The trim removed 0 bases at V and 9 bases at J, leaving 9 bases unmatched. Germline loops: CDR1 DFQATT, CDR2 SNEGSKA (reference sequence).

This clonotype has just a few counts. The chain has TRBV20-1 and TRBJ2-1; 7 bases agree with TRBD2. The V and J ends lost 2 bases and 0 bases, in that order; junction bases with no gene match: 4. The germline gives CDR1 DFQATT, CDR2 SNEGSKA (reference sequence). The CDR3 contains 15 residues. The CDR3 coding sequence is TGCAGTGCTAGACCGGGGGGTAGCTCCTACAATGAGCAGTTCTTC. This translates into CSARPGGSSYNEQFF.

The rearrangement joins TRBV24-1 to TRBJ2-1; the D gene is possibly TRBD2 (6 bases). Per the germline V gene, CDR1 is KGHDR and CDR2 is SFDVKD. V lost 0 bases and J lost 9, with 14 bases in between. The length of the CDR3 is 15 residues. Written as DNA, the CDR3 is TGTGCCACCAGTGATTTGGCGGTCCTGGGGGGTGAGCAGTTCTTC. Residues: CATSDLAVLGGEQFF.

Turning to this clonotype: The missing conserved phenylalanine or tryptophan at the end of this CDR3 makes a read error likely. This rearrangement joins TRBV10-2 to TRBJ2-3; TRBD2 aligns across 9 bases. CDR1 is WSHSY and CDR2 is SAAADI in the germline V gene. The CDR3 loop spans 16 amino acids. V was pared by 8 bases and J by 6 bases, with 15 bases of the junction left unmatched. The CDR3 DNA reads as TGCGCCAGCGCTAGTGCGGGGGGGGCAGTCACGGATACGCAGTATTCT. The encoded protein is CASASAGGAVTDTQYS.

This clonotype showed up just a few times. The chain carries TRBV5-1 and TRBJ2-1; 7 bases map to TRBD2. This CDR3 has 16 amino acids. Trimming cost V 4 bases and J 7 bases; bases outside gene matches: 14. The germline V gene has CDR1 SGHRS and CDR2 YFSETQ. The CDR3 is CASSPREASGWNEQFF. The CDR3 nucleotides read TGCGCCAGCAGCCCCCGGGAGGCCTCAGGGTGGAATGAGCAGTTCTTC.

This clonotype appeared a few times. The chain uses TRBV6-1 and TRBJ2-1, with 7 nucleotides matching TRBD1. The V gene's germline CDR1 is MNHNS and CDR2 SASEGT. The CDR3 is made up of 17 amino acids. Trimming cost V 1 base and J 3 bases; bases outside gene matches: 9. The CDR3, as DNA: TGTGCCAGCAGTGAAGTAGAAATTTGGGACAGCTACAATGAGCAGTTCTTC. This codes for CASSEVEIWDSYNEQFF.

The chain combines TRBV7-9 with TRBJ2-1; possible D gene TRBD1, 5 bases. There are 15 residues in the CDR3. Germline-derived CDR1 and CDR2 are SEHNR and FQNEAQ (reference sequence). V was cut by 5 bases and J by 8 bases, with 19 bases left in between. CDR3 sequence reads: CASSIVPDSLDEQFF. The CDR3 DNA reads TGTGCCAGCAGCATTGTACCCGACAGCCTCGATGAGCAGTTCTTC.

This chain's CDR3 is CASSQDLTRRETQYF. CDR3 in DNA: TGCGCCAGCAGCCAAGATTTGACTAGGAGAGAGACCCAGTACTTC. The rearrangement links TRBV4-3 to TRBJ2-5; D might be TRBD2 (6 bases). Per the germline V gene, CDR1 is LGHNA and CDR2 is YSLEER. The CDR3 extends over 15 amino acids. The germline V and J ends were trimmed by 0 bases and 4 bases, with 12 bases remaining between them.

V and J are TRBV12-3 or TRBV12-4 and TRBJ2-1; no definite D call. CDR3 length: 15 amino acids. Trimming shortened V by 7 bases and J by 0 bases, and 13 bases separated the two germline ends. CDR3 loop: CASKKATSSYNEQFF. For the CDR3, the DNA is TGTGCCAGCAAAAAAGCTACATCCTCCTACAATGAGCAGTTCTTC.

This clonotype was seen more than once but under ten times. The V and J genes are TRBV27 and TRBJ1-6; D may be TRBD1 (5 bases). Germline V gene sequence: CDR1 MNHEY, CDR2 SMNVEV (reference sequence). V lost 6 bases and J lost 14, with 20 bases in between. The CDR3 length is 14 residues. This CDR3 reads CASRAGTEFLALHF. The CDR3 bases are TGTGCCAGCAGGGCCGGGACGGAGTTTCTAGCCCTCCACTTT.

V gene TRBV5-5 combines with J gene TRBJ2-7; possibly TRBD2 for D (5 bases). The V end lost 5 bases, the J end lost 5 bases, and 14 bases lay between the germline ends. The CDR3 has 13 amino acids. Germline CDR1 and CDR2: SGHKS and YYEKEE (reference sequence). Here the CDR3 reads CASRRAYDHEQYV. CDR3 sequence (DNA): TGTGCCAGCAGGCGGGCCTATGACCACGAGCAGTACGTC.

This clonotype has a handful of counts. V and J are TRBV7-2 and TRBJ2-1, with TRBD2 matching 8 bases. Germline trimming cut 5 bases from V and 5 bases from J; bases unmatched to any gene: 14. This CDR3 contains 17 residues. CDR1 and CDR2 (germline): SGHTA, FQGNSA. The CDR3 sequence: CASSPRGSGGANNEQFF. DNA of the CDR3: TGTGCCAGCAGCCCTCGGGGGAGCGGGGGCGCCAACAATGAGCAGTTCTTC. Full variable domain (missing parts from reference TRBV7-2 and TRBJ2-1): GAGVSQSPSNKVTEKGKDVELRCDPISGHTALYWYRQSLGQGLEFLIYFQGNSAPDKSGLPSDRFSAERTGGSVSTLTIQRTQQEDSAVYLCASSPRGSGGANNEQFFGPGTRLTVL.

This clonotype was seen many times. CDR3 residues: CASSSSGTSAYTDTQYF. The CDR3 bases are TGTGCCAGCAGCAGTTCCGGGACTAGCGCCTACACAGATACGCAGTATTTT. The chain uses TRBV5-8 and TRBJ2-3; 10 bases are a match to TRBD2. The CDR3 spans 17 residues. Germline V gene lookup returns CDR1 SGHTS and CDR2 YDEGEE. V was clipped by 4 bases and J by 2 bases; unmatched bases: 10.

This clonotype has a count of ten or more. This chain uses TRBV15 with TRBJ1-2; no clear D. The germline V gene encodes CDR1 LNHNV and CDR2 YYDKDF (reference sequence). The V and J ends lost 0 bases and 6 bases respectively, with 17 bases between them. This CDR3 contains 16 residues. The CDR3 region is CATSRDREGLVNGYTF. The CDR3 DNA is TGTGCCACCAGCAGAGATCGGGAGGGCCTCGTAAATGGCTACACCTTC.

The V call is TRBV4-2, the J call TRBJ2-2, with a possible D match to TRBD2 (5 bases). Germline lookup yields CDR1 LGHNA and CDR2 YNFKEQ. The CDR3 is 16 amino acids. Trimming took 3 bases from V and 0 from J, leaving 11 bases between them. The CDR3 spells CASSQDSASNTGELFF. Here the CDR3 DNA reads TGTGCCAGCAGCCAGGATAGCGCTTCGAACACCGGGGAGCTGTTTTTT.

The rearrangement links TRBV7-6 to TRBJ1-6; no clear D gene. Germline CDR1 reads SGHVS; CDR2 reads FNYEAQ. V gave up 7 bases and J gave up 4 bases, with 11 bases separating them. The CDR3 is 14 amino acids. The CDR3 nucleotides read TGTGCCAGCACCGAAAGCGGATATAATTCACCCCTCCACTTT. Translating gives CASTESGYNSPLHF.

This clonotype has a handful of counts. This chain uses TRBV10-3 with TRBJ1-1, with D uncertain. Germline assignment: CDR1 ENHRY and CDR2 SYGVKD. Trimming shortened V by 3 bases and J by 5 bases, and 13 bases separated the two germline ends. This CDR3 spans 14 amino acids. CDR3 DNA: TGTGCCATCAGTGATCTGGGGAAAGGAACTGAAGCTTTCTTT. Translating gives CAISDLGKGTEAFF.